This T cell receptor (beta chain) was profiled in a study of response to subunit inactivated influenza vaccine. This clonotype was observed at least ten times. The antigen is unknown. Whole-study findings and limits: Authors suggested that a seasonal influenza vaccination recruits few new T cells each time.

TCRdb independently ran MiXCR on the RT-PCR reads; one entry per CDR3 protein. The table shows just under 550,000 distinct CDR3 sequences, with roughly 25% occurring only once. This sample also appeared in a second study, on T cells expressing NK-cell markers. That source adds: cDNA encoding TCR beta was synthesized via 5'RACE template switching incorporating UMIs. Seven of eight sequenced donors tested HCMV-seropositive; one tested seronegative. It is unclear if expanded NKG2C-expressing clones target HCMV antigens.

Sequenced material: CD4+ T cells sorted from PBMCs, taken 11 to 12 days after vaccination. This TCR derives from a man aged 50 or older who received an inactivated influenza vaccine.

As DNA, the CDR3 is TGCAGTGCCACGCGCGGAACCTACAATGAGCAGTTCTTC. This encodes CSATRGTYNEQFF. The chain joins TRBV20-1 to TRBJ2-1; no firm D call. V was clipped by 6 bases and J by 2 bases, with 11 bases between them. CDR3 length equals 13 residues. Germline assignment: CDR1 DFQATT and CDR2 SNEGSKA (reference sequence).